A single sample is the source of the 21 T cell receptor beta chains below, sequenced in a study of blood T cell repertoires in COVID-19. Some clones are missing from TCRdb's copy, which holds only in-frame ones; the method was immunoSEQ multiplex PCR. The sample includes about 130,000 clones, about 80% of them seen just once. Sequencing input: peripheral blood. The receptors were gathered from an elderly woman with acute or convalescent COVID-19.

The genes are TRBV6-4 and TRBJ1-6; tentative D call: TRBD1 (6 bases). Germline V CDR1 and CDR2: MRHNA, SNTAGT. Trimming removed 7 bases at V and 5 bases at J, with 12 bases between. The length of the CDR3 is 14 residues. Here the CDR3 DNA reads TGTGCCAGCAAAGAAGGGGGGGATAATTCACCCCTCCACTTT. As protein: CASKEGGDNSPLHF.

The CDR3 nucleotides read TGTGCCAGCAGCGCCAACCGGGACAGCTCCAGGAACACCTTC. This translates into CASSANRDSSRNTF. V usage is TRBV9 and J usage is TRBJ1-2; 7 bases fit TRBD1. In germline, CDR1 is SGDLS, CDR2 YYNGEE. Unmatched junction bases numbered 14, after V lost 3 bases and J lost 12 bases. The CDR3 contains 14 residues.

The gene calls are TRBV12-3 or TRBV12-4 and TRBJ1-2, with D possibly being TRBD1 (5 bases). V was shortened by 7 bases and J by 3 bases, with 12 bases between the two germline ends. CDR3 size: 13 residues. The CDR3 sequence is CASTPQGYYGYTF. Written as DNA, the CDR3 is TGTGCCAGCACCCCCCAGGGATACTATGGCTACACCTTC.

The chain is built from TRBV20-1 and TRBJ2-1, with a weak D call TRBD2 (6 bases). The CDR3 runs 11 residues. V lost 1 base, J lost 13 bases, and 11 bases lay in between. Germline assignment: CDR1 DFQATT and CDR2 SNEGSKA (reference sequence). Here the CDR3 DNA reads TGCAGTGCTAGAGCCTTGGAGGGTCAGTTCTTC. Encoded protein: CSARALEGQFF.

The CDR3 is CASSQDYRGNSPLHF. CDR3 nucleotides: TGCGCCAGCAGCCAAGACTACAGGGGTAATTCACCCCTCCACTTT. V usage is TRBV4-3 and J usage is TRBJ1-6; 7 bases align to TRBD1. Germline CDR1 LGHNA, CDR2 YSLEER. The CDR3 extends over 15 amino acids. V shed 0 bases, J shed 6 bases, and the junction held 2 bases outside the gene matches.

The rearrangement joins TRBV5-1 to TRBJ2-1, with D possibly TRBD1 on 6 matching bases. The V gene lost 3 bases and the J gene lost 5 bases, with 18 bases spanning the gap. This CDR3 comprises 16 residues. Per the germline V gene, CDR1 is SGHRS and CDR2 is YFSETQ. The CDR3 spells CASSYSGLDRNNEQFF. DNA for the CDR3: TGCGCCAGCAGCTATTCGGGATTGGACAGAAACAATGAGCAGTTCTTC.

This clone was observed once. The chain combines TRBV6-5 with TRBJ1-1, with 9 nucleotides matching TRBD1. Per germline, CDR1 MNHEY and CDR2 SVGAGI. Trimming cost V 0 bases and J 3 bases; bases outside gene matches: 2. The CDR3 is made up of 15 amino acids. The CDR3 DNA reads TGTGCCAGCAGTTACTCGGGGACAGGGTACACTGAAGCTTTCTTT. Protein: CASSYSGTGYTEAFF.

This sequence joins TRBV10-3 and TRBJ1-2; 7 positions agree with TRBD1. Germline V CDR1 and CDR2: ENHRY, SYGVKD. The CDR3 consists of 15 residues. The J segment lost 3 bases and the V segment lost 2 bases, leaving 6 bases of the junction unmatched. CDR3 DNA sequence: TGTGCCATCAGTGAGCTAAAAGGGGGCCACTATGGCTACACCTTC. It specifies CAISELKGGHYGYTF.

The CDR3 spells CASSLVWRRANTGELFF. DNA for the CDR3: TGTGCCAGCAGCTTGGTCTGGAGACGCGCGAACACCGGGGAGCTGTTTTTT. The rearrangement joins TRBV5-8 to TRBJ2-2; D is ambiguous. Germline values: CDR1 SGHTS, CDR2 YDEGEE. The V end was cut by 0 bases, the J end by 0 bases, with 12 bases between. The CDR3 length is 17 residues.

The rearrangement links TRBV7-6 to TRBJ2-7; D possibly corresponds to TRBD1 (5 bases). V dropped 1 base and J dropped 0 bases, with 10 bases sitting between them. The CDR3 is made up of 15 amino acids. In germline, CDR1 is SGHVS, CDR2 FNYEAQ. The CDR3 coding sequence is TGTGCCAGCAGCTTAGAAGGGGCAGACTCCTACGAGCAGTACTTC. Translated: CASSLEGADSYEQYF.

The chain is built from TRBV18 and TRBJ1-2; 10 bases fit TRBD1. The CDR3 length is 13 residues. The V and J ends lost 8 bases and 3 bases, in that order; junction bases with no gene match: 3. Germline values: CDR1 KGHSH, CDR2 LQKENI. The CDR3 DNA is TGTGCCAGCACTGGACAGGGGGACTATGGCTACACCTTC. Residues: CASTGQGDYGYTF. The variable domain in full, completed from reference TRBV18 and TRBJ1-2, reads NAGVMQNPRHLVRRRGQEARLRCSPMKGHSHVYWYRQLPEEGLKFMVYLQKENIIDESGMPKERFSAEFPKEGPSILRIQQVVRGDSAAYFCASTGQGDYGYTFGSGTRLTVV.

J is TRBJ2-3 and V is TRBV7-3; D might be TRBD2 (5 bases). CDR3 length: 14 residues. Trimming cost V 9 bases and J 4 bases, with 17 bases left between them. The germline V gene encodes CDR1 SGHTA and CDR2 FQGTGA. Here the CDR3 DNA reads TGTGCCAGTAGTTTGGGAGTTGAGGCAGATACGCAGTATTTT. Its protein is CASSLGVEADTQYF.

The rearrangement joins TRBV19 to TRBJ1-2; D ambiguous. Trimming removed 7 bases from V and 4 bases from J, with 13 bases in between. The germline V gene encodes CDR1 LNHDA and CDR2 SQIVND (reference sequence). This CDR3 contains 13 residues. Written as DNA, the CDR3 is TGTGCCAGTACCCTACTTCGGAGCTATGGCTACACCTTC. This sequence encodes CASTLLRSYGYTF. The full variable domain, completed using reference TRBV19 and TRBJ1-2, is DGGITQSPKYLFRKEGQNVTLSCEQNLNHDAMYWYRQDPGQGLRLIYYSQIVNDFQKGDIAEGYSVSREKKESFPLTVTSAQKNPTAFYLCASTLLRSYGYTFGSGTRLTVV.

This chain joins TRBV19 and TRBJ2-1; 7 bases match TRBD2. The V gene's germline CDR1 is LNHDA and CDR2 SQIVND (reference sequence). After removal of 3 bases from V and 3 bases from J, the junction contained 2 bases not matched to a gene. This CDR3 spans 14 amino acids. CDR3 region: CASSIGGGYNEQFF. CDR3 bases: TGTGCCAGTAGTATCGGCGGGGGCTACAATGAGCAGTTCTTC.

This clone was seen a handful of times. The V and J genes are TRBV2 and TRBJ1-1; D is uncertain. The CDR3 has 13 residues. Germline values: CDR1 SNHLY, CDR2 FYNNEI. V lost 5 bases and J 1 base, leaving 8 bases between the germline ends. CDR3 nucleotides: TGTGCCAGCAGTCGATCGGGGAACACTGAAGCTTTCTTT. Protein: CASSRSGNTEAFF.

As DNA, the CDR3 is TGTGCCAGCAGCTTTAACTTCCGGTGGAACACTGAAGCTTTCTTT. It translates to CASSFNFRWNTEAFF. The chain is built from TRBV11-2 and TRBJ1-1; D not resolved. The V gene's germline CDR1 is SGHAT and CDR2 FQNNGV. The CDR3 covers 15 residues. Trimming took 3 bases from V and 1 from J, leaving 12 bases between them.

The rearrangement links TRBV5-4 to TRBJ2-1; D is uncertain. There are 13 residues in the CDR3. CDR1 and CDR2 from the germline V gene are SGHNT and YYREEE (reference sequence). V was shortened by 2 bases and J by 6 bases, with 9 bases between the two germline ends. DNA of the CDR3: TGTGCCAGCAGCTTTAGCCTCAGCAATGAGCAGTTCTTC. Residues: CASSFSLSNEQFF.

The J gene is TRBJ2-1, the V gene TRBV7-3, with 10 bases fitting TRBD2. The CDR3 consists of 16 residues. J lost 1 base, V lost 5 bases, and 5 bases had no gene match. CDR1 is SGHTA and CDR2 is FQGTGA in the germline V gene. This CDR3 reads CASSPGSGGSYNEQFF. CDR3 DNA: TGTGCCAGCAGCCCAGGTAGCGGGGGGTCCTACAATGAGCAGTTCTTC. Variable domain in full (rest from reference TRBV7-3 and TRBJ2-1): GAGVSQTPSNKVTEKGKYVELRCDPISGHTALYWYRQSLGQGPEFLIYFQGTGAADDSGLPNDRFFAVRPEGSVSTLKIQRTERGDSAVYLCASSPGSGGSYNEQFFGPGTRLTVL.

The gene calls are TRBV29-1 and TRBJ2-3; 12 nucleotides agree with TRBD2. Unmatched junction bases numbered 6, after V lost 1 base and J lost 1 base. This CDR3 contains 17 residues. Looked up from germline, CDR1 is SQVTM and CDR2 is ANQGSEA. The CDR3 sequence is CSVEGLAGGRGTDTQYF. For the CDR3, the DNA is TGCAGCGTTGAAGGGCTAGCGGGGGGGCGCGGCACAGATACGCAGTATTTT.

CDR3 nucleotides: TGTGCCAGCAGCCACGGGACTTCTGGAAACACCATATATTTT. Protein product: CASSHGTSGNTIYF. This chain uses TRBV3-1 (or the pseudogene TRBV3-2) with TRBJ1-3; perhaps TRBD1 as D (5 bases). V was pared by 3 bases and J by 1 base, with 7 bases between. The CDR3 covers 14 residues. CDR1 is LGHDT and CDR2 is YNNKEL in the germline V gene (reference sequence).

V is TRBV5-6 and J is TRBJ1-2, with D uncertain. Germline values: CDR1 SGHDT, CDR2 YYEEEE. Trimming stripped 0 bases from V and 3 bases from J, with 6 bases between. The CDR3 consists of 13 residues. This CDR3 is CASSLVQHYGYTF. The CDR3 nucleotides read TGTGCCAGCAGCTTGGTACAACACTATGGCTACACCTTC.